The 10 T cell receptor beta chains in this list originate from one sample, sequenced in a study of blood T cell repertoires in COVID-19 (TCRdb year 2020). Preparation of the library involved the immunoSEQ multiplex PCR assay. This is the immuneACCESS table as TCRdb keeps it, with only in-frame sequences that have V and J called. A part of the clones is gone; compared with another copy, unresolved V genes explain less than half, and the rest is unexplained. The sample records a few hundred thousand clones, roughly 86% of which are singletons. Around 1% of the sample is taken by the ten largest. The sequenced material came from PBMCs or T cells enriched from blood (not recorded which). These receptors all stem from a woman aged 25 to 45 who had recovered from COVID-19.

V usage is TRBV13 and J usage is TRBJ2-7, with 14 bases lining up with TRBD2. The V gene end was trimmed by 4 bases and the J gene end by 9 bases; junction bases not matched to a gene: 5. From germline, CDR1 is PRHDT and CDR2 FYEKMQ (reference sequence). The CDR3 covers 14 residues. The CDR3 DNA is TGTGCCAGCAGCTCGGGACTAGCGGGAGCGCGGCAGTACTTC. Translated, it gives CASSSGLAGARQYF. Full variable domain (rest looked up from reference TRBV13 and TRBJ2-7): AAGVIQSPRHLIKEKRETATLKCYPIPRHDTVYWYQQGPGQDPQFLISFYEKMQSDKGSIPDRFSAQQFSDYHSELNMSSLELGDSALYFCASSSGLAGARQYFGPGTRLTVT.

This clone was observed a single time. CDR3 coding DNA: TGTGCCAGCAGCCAAGTGAATGCGTTAATGATCTACGAGCAGTACTTC. The encoded protein is CASSQVNALMIYEQYF. The rearrangement joins TRBV4-2 to TRBJ2-7; D gene ambiguous. Deletions cut 1 base from V and 3 bases from J, with 16 bases between. The CDR3 loop spans 16 amino acids. Germline CDR1 is LGHNA and CDR2 is YNFKEQ.

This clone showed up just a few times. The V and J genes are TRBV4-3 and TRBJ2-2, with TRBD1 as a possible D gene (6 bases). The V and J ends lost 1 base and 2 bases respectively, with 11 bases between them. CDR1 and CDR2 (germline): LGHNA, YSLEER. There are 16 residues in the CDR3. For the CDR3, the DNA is TGCGCCAGCAGCCAAGGGCAGGGGTTCAACACCGGGGAGCTGTTTTTT. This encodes CASSQGQGFNTGELFF.

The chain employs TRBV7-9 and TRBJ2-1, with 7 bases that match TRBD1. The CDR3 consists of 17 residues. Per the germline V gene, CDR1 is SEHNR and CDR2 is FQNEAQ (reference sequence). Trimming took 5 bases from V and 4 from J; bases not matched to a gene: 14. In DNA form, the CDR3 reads TGTGCCAGCAGCACCCTCTTCAGGGGGACCCGATACAATGAGCAGTTCTTC. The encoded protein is CASSTLFRGTRYNEQFF.

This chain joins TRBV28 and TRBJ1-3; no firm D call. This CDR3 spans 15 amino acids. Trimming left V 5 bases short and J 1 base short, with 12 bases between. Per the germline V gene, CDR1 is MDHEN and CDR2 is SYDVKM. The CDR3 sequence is CASSGAGISGNTIYF. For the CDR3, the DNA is TGTGCCAGCAGTGGAGCGGGGATATCTGGAAACACCATATATTTT. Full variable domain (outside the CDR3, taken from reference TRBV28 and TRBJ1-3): DVKVTQSSRYLVKRTGEKVFLECVQDMDHENMFWYRQDPGLGLRLIYFSYDVKMKEKGDIPEGYSVSREKKERFSLILESASTNQTSMYLCASSGAGISGNTIYFGEGSWLTVV.

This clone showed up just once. In DNA, the CDR3 is TGTGCCACCAGCAGAGATGTCCAGGGTGCCACTGGGGCCAACGTCCTGACTTTC. Protein: CATSRDVQGATGANVLTF. The chain recombines TRBV15 with TRBJ2-6, with D possibly matching TRBD1 (5 bases). The CDR3 contains 18 residues. Germline lookup yields CDR1 LNHNV and CDR2 YYDKDF (reference sequence). V lost 0 bases, J lost 2 bases, and 14 bases lay in between.

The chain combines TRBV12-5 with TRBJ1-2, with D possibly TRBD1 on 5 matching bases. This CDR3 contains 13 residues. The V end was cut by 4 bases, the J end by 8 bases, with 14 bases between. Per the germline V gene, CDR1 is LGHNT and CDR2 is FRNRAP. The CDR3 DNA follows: TGTGCTAGTGGTTCTCAGGGCATTCAGGGCTACACCTTC. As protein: CASGSQGIQGYTF.

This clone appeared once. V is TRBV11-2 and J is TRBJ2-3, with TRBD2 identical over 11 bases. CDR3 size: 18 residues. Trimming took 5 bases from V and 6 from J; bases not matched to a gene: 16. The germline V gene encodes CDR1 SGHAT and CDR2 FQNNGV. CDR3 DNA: TGTGCCAGCAGCCGAACCCCGTCGATAGCGGGAGGGCCGGATACGCAGTATTTT. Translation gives CASSRTPSIAGGPDTQYF. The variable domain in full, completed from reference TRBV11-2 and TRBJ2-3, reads EAGVAQSPRYKIIEKRQSVAFWCNPISGHATLYWYQQILGQGPKLLIQFQNNGVVDDSQLPKDRFSAERLKGVDSTLKIQPAKLEDSAVYLCASSRTPSIAGGPDTQYFGPGTRLTVL.

This chain's CDR3 is CASTPTGQGIVFTEAFF. The CDR3 DNA follows: TGCGCCAGCACACCCACGGGCCAGGGGATCGTATTCACTGAAGCTTTCTTT. The J gene is TRBJ1-1, the V gene TRBV5-1; D is possibly TRBD1 (6 bases). V lost 6 bases, J lost 4 bases, and 25 bases lay in between. This CDR3 has 17 amino acids. From germline, CDR1 is SGHRS and CDR2 YFSETQ.

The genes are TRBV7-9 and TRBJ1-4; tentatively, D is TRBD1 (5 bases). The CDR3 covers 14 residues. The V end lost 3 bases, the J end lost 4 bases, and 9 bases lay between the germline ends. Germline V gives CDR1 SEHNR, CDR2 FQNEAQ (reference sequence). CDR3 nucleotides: TGTGCCAGCAGCTTGATGACAGTTAATGAAAAACTGTTTTTT. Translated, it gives CASSLMTVNEKLFF. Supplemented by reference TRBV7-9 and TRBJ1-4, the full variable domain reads DTGVSQNPRHKITKRGQNVTFRCDPISEHNRLYWYRQTLGQGPEFLTYFQNEAQLEKSRLLSDRFSAERPKGSFSTLEIQRTEQGDSAMYLCASSLMTVNEKLFFGSGTQLSVL.